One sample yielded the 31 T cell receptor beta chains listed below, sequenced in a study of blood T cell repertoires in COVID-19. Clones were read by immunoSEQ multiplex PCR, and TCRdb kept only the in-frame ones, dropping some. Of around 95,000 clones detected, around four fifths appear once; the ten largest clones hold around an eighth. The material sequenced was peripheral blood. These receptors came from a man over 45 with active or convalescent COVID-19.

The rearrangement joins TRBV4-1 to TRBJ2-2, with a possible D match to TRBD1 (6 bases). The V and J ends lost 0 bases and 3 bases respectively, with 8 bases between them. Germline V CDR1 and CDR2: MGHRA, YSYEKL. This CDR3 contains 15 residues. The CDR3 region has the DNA TGCGCCAGCAGCCAAGACAGGGGACACACCGGGGAGCTGTTTTTT. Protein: CASSQDRGHTGELFF.

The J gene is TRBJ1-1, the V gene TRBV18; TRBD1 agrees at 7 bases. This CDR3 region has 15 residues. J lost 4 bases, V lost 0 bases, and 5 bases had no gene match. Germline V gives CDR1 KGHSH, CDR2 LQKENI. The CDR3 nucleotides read TGTGCCAGCTCACCACCGAGCAGGGGGGTCACTGAAGCTTTCTTT. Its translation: CASSPPSRGVTEAFF.

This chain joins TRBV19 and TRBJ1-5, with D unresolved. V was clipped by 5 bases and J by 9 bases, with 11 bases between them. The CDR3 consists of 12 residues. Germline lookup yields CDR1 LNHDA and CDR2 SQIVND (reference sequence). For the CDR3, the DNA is TGTGCCAGTAGTCCCCGCCTCGGGCCCCAGCATTTT. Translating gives CASSPRLGPQHF. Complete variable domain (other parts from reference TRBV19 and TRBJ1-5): DGGITQSPKYLFRKEGQNVTLSCEQNLNHDAMYWYRQDPGQGLRLIYYSQIVNDFQKGDIAEGYSVSREKKESFPLTVTSAQKNPTAFYLCASSPRLGPQHFGDGTRLSIL.

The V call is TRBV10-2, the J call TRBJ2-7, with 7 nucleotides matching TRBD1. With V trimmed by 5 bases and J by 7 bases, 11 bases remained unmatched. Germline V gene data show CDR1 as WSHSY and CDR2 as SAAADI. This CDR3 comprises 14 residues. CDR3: CASSPGTVVREQYF. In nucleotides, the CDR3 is TGCGCCAGCAGTCCCGGGACAGTGGTCCGGGAGCAGTACTTC.

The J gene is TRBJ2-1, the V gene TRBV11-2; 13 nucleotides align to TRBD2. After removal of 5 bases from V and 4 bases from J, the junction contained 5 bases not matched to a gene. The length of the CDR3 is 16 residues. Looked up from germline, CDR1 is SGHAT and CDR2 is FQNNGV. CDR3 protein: CASSPGTSGAYNEQFF. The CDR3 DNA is TGTGCCAGCAGCCCCGGGACTAGCGGGGCTTACAATGAGCAGTTCTTC. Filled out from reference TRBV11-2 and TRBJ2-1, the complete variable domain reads EAGVAQSPRYKIIEKRQSVAFWCNPISGHATLYWYQQILGQGPKLLIQFQNNGVVDDSQLPKDRFSAERLKGVDSTLKIQPAKLEDSAVYLCASSPGTSGAYNEQFFGPGTRLTVL.

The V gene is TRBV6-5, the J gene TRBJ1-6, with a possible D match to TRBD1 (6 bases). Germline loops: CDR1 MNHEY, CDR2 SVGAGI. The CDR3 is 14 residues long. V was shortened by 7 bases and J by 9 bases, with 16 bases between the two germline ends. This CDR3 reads CASIRTVGFSPLHF. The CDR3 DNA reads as TGTGCCAGCATTCGGACAGTCGGGTTTTCACCCCTCCACTTT.

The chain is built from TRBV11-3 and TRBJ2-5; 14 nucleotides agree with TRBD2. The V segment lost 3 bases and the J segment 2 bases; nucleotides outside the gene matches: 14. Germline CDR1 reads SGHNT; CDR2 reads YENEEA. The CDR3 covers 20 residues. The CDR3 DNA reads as TGTGCCAGCAGCTTTGGACTAGCGGGAGGCCCCGTCCTGGCACAAGAGACCCAGTACTTC. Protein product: CASSFGLAGGPVLAQETQYF.

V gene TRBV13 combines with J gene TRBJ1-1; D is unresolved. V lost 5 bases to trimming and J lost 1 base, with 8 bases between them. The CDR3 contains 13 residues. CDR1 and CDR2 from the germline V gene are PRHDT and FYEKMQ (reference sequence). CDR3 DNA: TGTGCCAGCAGCCTCGGGTCGAACACTGAAGCTTTCTTT. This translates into CASSLGSNTEAFF. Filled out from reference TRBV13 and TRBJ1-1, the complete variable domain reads AAGVIQSPRHLIKEKRETATLKCYPIPRHDTVYWYQQGPGQDPQFLISFYEKMQSDKGSIPDRFSAQQFSDYHSELNMSSLELGDSALYFCASSLGSNTEAFFGQGTRLTVV.

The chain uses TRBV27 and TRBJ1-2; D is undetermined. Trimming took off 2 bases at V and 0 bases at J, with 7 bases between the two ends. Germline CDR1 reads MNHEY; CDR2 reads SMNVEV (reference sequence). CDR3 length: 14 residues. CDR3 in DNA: TGTGCCAGCAGTTTAACCATAGCTAACTATGGCTACACCTTC. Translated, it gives CASSLTIANYGYTF.

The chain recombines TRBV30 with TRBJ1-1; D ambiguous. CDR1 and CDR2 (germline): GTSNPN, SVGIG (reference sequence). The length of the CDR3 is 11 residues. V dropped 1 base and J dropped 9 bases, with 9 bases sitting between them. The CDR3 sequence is CAWSDVYQAFF. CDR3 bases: TGTGCCTGGAGTGACGTCTACCAAGCTTTCTTT.

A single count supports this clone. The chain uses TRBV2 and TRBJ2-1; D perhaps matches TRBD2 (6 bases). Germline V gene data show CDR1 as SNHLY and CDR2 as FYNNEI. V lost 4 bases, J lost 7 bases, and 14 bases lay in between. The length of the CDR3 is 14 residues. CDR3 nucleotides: TGTGCCAGCAGTGGCTTTCGACTAGGGAATGAGCAGTTCTTC. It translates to CASSGFRLGNEQFF.

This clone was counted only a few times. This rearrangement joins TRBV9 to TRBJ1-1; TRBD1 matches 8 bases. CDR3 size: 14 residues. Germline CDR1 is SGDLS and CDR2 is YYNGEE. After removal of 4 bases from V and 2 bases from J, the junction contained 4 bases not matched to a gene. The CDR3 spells CASSPGTGNTEAFF. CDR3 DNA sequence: TGTGCCAGCAGCCCAGGGACAGGCAACACTGAAGCTTTCTTT.

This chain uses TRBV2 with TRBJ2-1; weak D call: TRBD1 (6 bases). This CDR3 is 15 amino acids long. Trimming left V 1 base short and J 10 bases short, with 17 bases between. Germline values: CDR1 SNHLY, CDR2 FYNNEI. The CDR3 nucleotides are TGTGCCAGCAGTGAAGGTGCAGGGGAGATAGGGGAGCAGTTCTTC. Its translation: CASSEGAGEIGEQFF.

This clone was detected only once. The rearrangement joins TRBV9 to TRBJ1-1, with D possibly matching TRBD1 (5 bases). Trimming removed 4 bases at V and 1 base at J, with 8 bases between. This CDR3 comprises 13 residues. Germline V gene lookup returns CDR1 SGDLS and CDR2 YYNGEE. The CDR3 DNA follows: TGTGCCAGCAGCAACGGGGGGAACACTGAAGCTTTCTTT. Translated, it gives CASSNGGNTEAFF.

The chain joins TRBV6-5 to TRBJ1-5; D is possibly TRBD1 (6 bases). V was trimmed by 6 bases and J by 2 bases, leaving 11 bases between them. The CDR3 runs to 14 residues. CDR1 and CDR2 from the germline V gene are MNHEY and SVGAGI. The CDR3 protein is CASRIAGGNQPQHF. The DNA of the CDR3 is TGTGCCAGCAGGATTGCAGGGGGCAATCAGCCCCAGCATTTT.

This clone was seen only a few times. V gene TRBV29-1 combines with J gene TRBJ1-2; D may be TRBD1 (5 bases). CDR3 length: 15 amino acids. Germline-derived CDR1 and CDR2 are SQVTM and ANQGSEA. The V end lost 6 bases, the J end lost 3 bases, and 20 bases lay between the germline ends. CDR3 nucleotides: TGCAGCGTCAAACGAGGACAAATCGGGCACTATGGCTACACCTTC. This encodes CSVKRGQIGHYGYTF.

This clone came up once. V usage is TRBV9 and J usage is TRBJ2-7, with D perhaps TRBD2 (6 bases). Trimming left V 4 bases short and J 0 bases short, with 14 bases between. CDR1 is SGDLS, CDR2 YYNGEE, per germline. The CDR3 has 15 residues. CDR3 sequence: CASSPPRDSSYEQYF. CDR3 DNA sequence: TGTGCCAGCAGCCCCCCAAGGGACTCCTCCTACGAGCAGTACTTC.

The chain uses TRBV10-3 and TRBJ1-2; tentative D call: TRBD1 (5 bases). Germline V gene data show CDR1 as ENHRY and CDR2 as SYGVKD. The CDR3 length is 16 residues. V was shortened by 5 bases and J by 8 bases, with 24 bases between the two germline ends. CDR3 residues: CAISRRRGTVVWGYTF. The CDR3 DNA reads TGTGCCATCAGTCGGCGCCGCGGGACCGTCGTTTGGGGCTACACCTTC.

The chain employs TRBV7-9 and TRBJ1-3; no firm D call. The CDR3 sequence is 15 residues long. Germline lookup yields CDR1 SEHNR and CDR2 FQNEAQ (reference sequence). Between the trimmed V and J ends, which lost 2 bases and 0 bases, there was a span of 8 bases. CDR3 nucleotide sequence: TGTGCCAGCAGCTTATTAGTCCGCTCTGGAAACACCATATATTTT. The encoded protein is CASSLLVRSGNTIYF.

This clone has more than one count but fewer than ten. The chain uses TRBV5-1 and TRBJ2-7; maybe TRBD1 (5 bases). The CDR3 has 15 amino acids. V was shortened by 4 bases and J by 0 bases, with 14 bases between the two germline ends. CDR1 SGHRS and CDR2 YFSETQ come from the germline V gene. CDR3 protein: CASSLDSTSSYEQYF. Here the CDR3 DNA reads TGCGCCAGCAGCCTCGACAGTACGAGCTCCTACGAGCAGTACTTC.

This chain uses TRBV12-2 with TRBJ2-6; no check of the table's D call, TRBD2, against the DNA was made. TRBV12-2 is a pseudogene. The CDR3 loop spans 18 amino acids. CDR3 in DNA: TGTGCAAGTCGCTTCCGTACTAGCGGCAGCTCTGGGGCCAACGTCCTGACTTTC. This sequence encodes CASRFRTSGSSGANVLTF.

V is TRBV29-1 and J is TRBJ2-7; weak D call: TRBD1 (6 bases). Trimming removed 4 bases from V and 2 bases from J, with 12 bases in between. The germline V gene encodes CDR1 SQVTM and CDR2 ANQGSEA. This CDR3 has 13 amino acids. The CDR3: CSVGRQDAYEQYF. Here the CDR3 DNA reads TGCAGCGTTGGACGACAGGATGCCTACGAGCAGTACTTC.

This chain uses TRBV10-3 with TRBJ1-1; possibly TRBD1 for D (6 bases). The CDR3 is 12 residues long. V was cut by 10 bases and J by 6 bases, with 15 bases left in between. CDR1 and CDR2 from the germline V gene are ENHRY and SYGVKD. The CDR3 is CATGGGGAEAFF. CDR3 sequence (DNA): TGTGCCACCGGGGGGGGCGGGGCTGAAGCTTTCTTT.

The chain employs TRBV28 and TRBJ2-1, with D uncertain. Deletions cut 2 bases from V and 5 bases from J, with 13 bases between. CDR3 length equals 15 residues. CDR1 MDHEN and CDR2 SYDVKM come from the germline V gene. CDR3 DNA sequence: TGTGCCAGCAGTTTACCCCCTTTTACTGACAATGAGCAGTTCTTC. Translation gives CASSLPPFTDNEQFF.

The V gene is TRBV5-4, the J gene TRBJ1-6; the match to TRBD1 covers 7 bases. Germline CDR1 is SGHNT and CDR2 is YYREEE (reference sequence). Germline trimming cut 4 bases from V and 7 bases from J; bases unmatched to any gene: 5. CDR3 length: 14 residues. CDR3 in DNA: TGTGCCAGCAGCAATGACAGGGTCAATTCACCCCTCCACTTT. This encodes CASSNDRVNSPLHF. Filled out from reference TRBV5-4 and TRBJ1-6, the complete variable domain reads ETGVTQSPTHLIKTRGQQVTLRCSSQSGHNTVSWYQQALGQGPQFIFQYYREEENGRGNFPPRFSGLQFPNYSSELNVNALELDDSALYLCASSNDRVNSPLHFGNGTRLTVT.

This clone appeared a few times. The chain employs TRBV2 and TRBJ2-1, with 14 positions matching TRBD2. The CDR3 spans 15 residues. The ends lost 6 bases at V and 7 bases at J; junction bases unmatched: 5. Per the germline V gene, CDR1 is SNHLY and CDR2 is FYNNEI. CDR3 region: CASSPGTSGRNEQFF. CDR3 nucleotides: TGTGCCAGCAGCCCCGGGACTAGCGGGAGAAATGAGCAGTTCTTC.

This chain's CDR3 is CASSKMLEGTEAFF. The CDR3 bases are TGTGCCAGCAGCAAAATGCTGGAGGGCACTGAAGCTTTCTTT. The chain couples TRBV5-5 to TRBJ1-1; no reliable D call. The V gene's germline CDR1 is SGHKS and CDR2 YYEKEE (reference sequence). V lost 4 bases to trimming and J lost 4 bases, with 14 bases between them. There are 14 residues in the CDR3.

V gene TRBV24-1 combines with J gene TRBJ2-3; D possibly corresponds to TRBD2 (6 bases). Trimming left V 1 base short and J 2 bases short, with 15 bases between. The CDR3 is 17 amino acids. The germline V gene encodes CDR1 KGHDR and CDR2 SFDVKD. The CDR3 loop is CATSDFAGQALTDTQYF. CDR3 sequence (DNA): TGTGCCACCAGTGATTTTGCGGGGCAGGCGCTCACAGATACGCAGTATTTT.

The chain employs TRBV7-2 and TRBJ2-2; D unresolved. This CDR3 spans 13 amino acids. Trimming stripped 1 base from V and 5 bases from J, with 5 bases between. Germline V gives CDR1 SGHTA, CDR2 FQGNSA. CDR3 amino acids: CASSLGGTGELFF. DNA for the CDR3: TGTGCCAGCAGCTTAGGAGGAACCGGGGAGCTGTTTTTT.

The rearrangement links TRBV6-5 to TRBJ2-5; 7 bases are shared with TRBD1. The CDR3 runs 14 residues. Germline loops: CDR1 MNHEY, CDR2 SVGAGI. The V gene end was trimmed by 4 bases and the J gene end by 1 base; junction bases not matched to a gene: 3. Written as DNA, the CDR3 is TGTGCCAGCAGTTCCCGGGACAGCCAAGAGACCCAGTACTTC. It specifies CASSSRDSQETQYF.

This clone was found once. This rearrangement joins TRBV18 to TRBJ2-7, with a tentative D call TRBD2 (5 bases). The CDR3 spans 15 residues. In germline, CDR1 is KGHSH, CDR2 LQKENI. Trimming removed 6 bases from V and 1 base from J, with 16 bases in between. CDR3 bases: TGTGCCAGCTCGCCCCAGCGAGGGAGATCCTACGAGCAGTACTTC. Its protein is CASSPQRGRSYEQYF.